This entry lists 28 T cell receptor beta chains sequenced from one sample in a study of T cells in Graves' hyperthyroidism and ophthalmopathy. Template material for amplifying TCR beta CDR3 regions consisted of RNA transcripts. Initially, a first-round RT-PCR of the TCR CDR3 employed the HTBI primer set. TCRdb re-called the multiplex PCR reads through MiXCR, storing one row per CDR3 protein. Counted here are some 500,000 distinct CDR3 sequences, around 14% occurring once; the ten biggest clones make up 15% to 20%. The material sequenced was blood. Every receptor here comes from a woman aged 18-29 years with Graves' hyperthyroidism.

This clonotype was seen ten or more times. The gene calls are TRBV12-3 or TRBV12-4 and TRBJ1-2; 7 bases are a match to TRBD1. This CDR3 has 12 residues. The V and J ends lost 4 bases and 5 bases, in that order; junction bases with no gene match: 1. CDR3 sequence (DNA): TGTGCCAGCAGTTGGGACAGATATGGCTACACCTTC. This sequence encodes CASSWDRYGYTF.

The J gene is TRBJ2-1, the V gene TRBV19, with D perhaps matching TRBD2 (5 bases). This CDR3 contains 13 residues. Germline assignment: CDR1 LNHDA and CDR2 SQIVND (reference sequence). The ends were cut back, 4 bases at V and 5 bases at J, with 9 bases in the middle. The DNA of the CDR3 is TGTGCCAGTAGTAGGGGAGTGGACAATGAGCAGTTCTTC. Protein: CASSRGVDNEQFF.

The chain carries TRBV18 and TRBJ1-5; D is perhaps TRBD1 (6 bases). This CDR3 is 14 amino acids long. Germline assignment: CDR1 KGHSH and CDR2 LQKENI. V was shortened by 2 bases and J by 1 base, with 6 bases between the two germline ends. The CDR3 bases are TGTGCCAGCTCACCAGGACAGAGCAATCAGCCCCAGCATTTT. Translation gives CASSPGQSNQPQHF.

The genes are TRBV11-2 and TRBJ1-3, with D uncertain. The CDR3 extends over 14 amino acids. V dropped 6 bases and J dropped 0 bases, with 9 bases sitting between them. Germline V gene sequence: CDR1 SGHAT, CDR2 FQNNGV. CDR3 residues: CASSPQVSGNTIYF. As DNA, the CDR3 is TGTGCCAGCAGTCCCCAGGTCTCTGGAAACACCATATATTTT.

This clonotype was observed at least ten times. V is TRBV12-3 or TRBV12-4 and J is TRBJ2-3, with 7 bases matching TRBD1. V shed 5 bases and J 6 bases; nucleotides not matched to a gene: 11. The CDR3 loop spans 15 amino acids. The CDR3 region is CASSLGQGVRDTQYF. CDR3 nucleotide sequence: TGTGCCAGCAGTCTGGGGCAGGGGGTGAGGGATACGCAGTATTTT.

Ten or more counts support this clonotype. The DNA for the CDR3 is TGCAGTGCTAGAAAGGAGGGGGCGCGGTCAGATACGCAGTATTTT. Translated, it gives CSARKEGARSDTQYF. The chain couples TRBV20-1 to TRBJ2-3, with D possibly matching TRBD1 (7 bases). This CDR3 is 15 amino acids long. Trimming pared 2 bases from V and 4 bases from J, leaving 16 bases between. Per germline, CDR1 DFQATT and CDR2 SNEGSKA (reference sequence).

This clonotype was seen a few times. The chain recombines TRBV24-1 with TRBJ2-1; 7 nucleotides align to TRBD1. This CDR3 is built from 14 residues. J lost 8 bases, V lost 6 bases, and 9 bases had no gene match. Per the germline V gene, CDR1 is KGHDR and CDR2 is SFDVKD. The CDR3 is CATSTLTGLDEQFF. In DNA form, the CDR3 reads TGTGCCACCAGTACCCTGACAGGGTTGGATGAGCAGTTCTTC.

This chain uses TRBV19 with TRBJ2-1; 7 bases are a match to TRBD2. Losses at the gene ends were 5 bases for V and 4 bases for J; bases not matched to a gene: 8. The CDR3 has 15 amino acids. CDR1 and CDR2 from the germline V gene are LNHDA and SQIVND (reference sequence). CDR3 region: CASSFRDYGYNEQFF. The CDR3 nucleotides are TGTGCCAGTAGTTTCCGGGACTACGGATACAATGAGCAGTTCTTC.

The sample holds many counts of this clonotype. The rearrangement joins TRBV5-1 to TRBJ2-7; D is uncertain. V lost 7 bases to trimming and J lost 2 bases, with 10 bases between them. This CDR3 comprises 12 residues. Germline V gene sequence: CDR1 SGHRS, CDR2 YFSETQ. The CDR3 DNA is TGCGCCAGCGTCCGGAACCCCTACGAGCAGTACGTC. It codes for CASVRNPYEQYV.

There are many counts of this clonotype. CDR3 in DNA: TGTGCCAGTAGTATCCCGGGAACTAGACAAGAGACCCAGTACTTC. Translation gives CASSIPGTRQETQYF. V usage is TRBV19 and J usage is TRBJ2-5, with a possible D match to TRBD2 (5 bases). Trimming pared 3 bases from V and 2 bases from J, leaving 13 bases between. The germline gives CDR1 LNHDA, CDR2 SQIVND (reference sequence). This CDR3 has 15 residues.

In this sample, this clonotype turned up many times. CDR3 sequence (DNA): TGTGCCAGCAGTATTAACGGGAGGGCCGGTAGCTCCTACAATGAGCAGTTCTTC. This translates into CASSINGRAGSSYNEQFF. The genes are TRBV25-1 and TRBJ2-1, with TRBD2 matching 8 bases. The J segment lost 0 bases and the V segment lost 5 bases, leaving 12 bases of the junction unmatched. Per germline, CDR1 MGHDK and CDR2 SYGVNS. The CDR3 loop spans 18 amino acids.

There are many counts of this clonotype. The chain has TRBV5-5 and TRBJ2-2; D gene unclear. The CDR3 totals 14 residues. CDR1 is SGHKS and CDR2 is YYEKEE in the germline V gene (reference sequence). V was shortened by 0 bases and J by 1 base, with 4 bases between the two germline ends. The CDR3 reads CASSLAENTGELFF. For the CDR3, the DNA is TGTGCCAGCAGCTTGGCGGAGAACACCGGGGAGCTGTTTTTT. Together with reference TRBV5-5 and TRBJ2-2, the CDR3 gives the full variable domain: DAGVTQSPTHLIKTRGQQVTLRCSPISGHKSVSWYQQVLGQGPQFIFQYYEKEERGRGNFPDRFSARQFPNYSSELNVNALLLGDSALYLCASSLAENTGELFFGEGSRLTVL.

As to this clonotype: A much larger clone sits a single nucleotide away, making a read error possible. This chain links TRBV7-3 with TRBJ2-1; D gene ambiguous. The CDR3 length is 14 residues. With 1 base removed from V and 8 bases from J, the gap between germline ends came to 12 bases. CDR1 and CDR2 from the germline V gene are SGHTA and FQGTGA. The CDR3 bases are TGTGCCAGCAGCTTAAGGGGTATTAAGGATGAGCAGTTCTTC. Its protein product is CASSLRGIKDEQFF.

The genes are TRBV19 and TRBJ2-1; 9 bases line up with TRBD2. J gave up 14 bases and V 3 bases, and 5 bases lay outside the gene matches. Germline V lookup: CDR1 LNHDA, CDR2 SQIVND (reference sequence). The CDR3 contains 12 residues. CDR3 loop: CASSIGGLAEFF. The CDR3 DNA is TGTGCCAGTAGTATTGGGGGACTAGCAGAGTTCTTC.

This clonotype was seen at least ten times. This sequence joins TRBV7-6 and TRBJ2-3; 7 nucleotides match TRBD2. V lost 5 bases to trimming and J lost 1 base; unmatched junction nucleotides: 9. CDR3 length: 16 amino acids. Germline V gene data show CDR1 as SGHVS and CDR2 as FNYEAQ. This CDR3 reads CASSPRSSGRTDTQYF. DNA of the CDR3: TGTGCCAGCAGCCCCCGCTCTAGCGGACGCACAGATACGCAGTATTTT. The complete variable domain, with remaining parts taken from reference TRBV7-6 and TRBJ2-3, reads GAGVSQSPRYKVTKRGQDVALRCDPISGHVSLYWYRQALGQGPEFLTYFNYEAQQDKSGLPNDRFSAERPEGSISTLTIQRTEQRDSAMYRCASSPRSSGRTDTQYFGPGTRLTVL.

This clonotype appeared many times. The rearrangement joins TRBV11-2 to TRBJ1-4; 7 positions match TRBD1. The CDR3 contains 17 residues. V lost 2 bases, J lost 0 bases, and 6 bases stayed unmatched. The germline gives CDR1 SGHAT, CDR2 FQNNGV. The CDR3 DNA reads TGTGCCAGCAGCTTAAGGAGCGGGACAGCAACTAATGAAAAACTGTTTTTT. Protein: CASSLRSGTATNEKLFF.

The chain carries TRBV18 and TRBJ1-3; D call uncertain. Germline values: CDR1 KGHSH, CDR2 LQKENI. V was pared by 1 base and J by 4 bases, with 11 bases between. CDR3 length: 15 amino acids. CDR3 sequence reads: CASSPLELSGNTIYF. CDR3 coding DNA: TGTGCCAGCTCACCACTCGAGTTGTCAGGAAACACCATATATTTT.

This clonotype showed up many times. V usage is TRBV20-1 and J usage is TRBJ2-3; 13 bases are a match to TRBD2. The V and J ends lost 6 bases and 3 bases, in that order; junction bases with no gene match: 15. This CDR3 has 18 residues. The germline gives CDR1 DFQATT, CDR2 SNEGSKA (reference sequence). CDR3 DNA sequence: TGCAGTGCATACCTAGGACTAGCGGGAGTGGGAGGGACAGATACGCAGTATTTT. Residues: CSAYLGLAGVGGTDTQYF.

In this sample, this clonotype turned up many times. The chain couples TRBV29-1 to TRBJ2-5, with TRBD2 matching 13 bases. Germline CDR1 is SQVTM and CDR2 is ANQGSEA. Trimming took 3 bases from V and 5 from J; bases not matched to a gene: 9. The CDR3 covers 16 residues. Written as DNA, the CDR3 is TGCAGCGTTGATGGGGGACTAGCGGGATGGAGGGAGACCCAGTACTTC. As protein: CSVDGGLAGWRETQYF.

This clonotype was found many times. The V call is TRBV12-3 or TRBV12-4, the J call TRBJ2-1, with 8 bases that match TRBD1. Trimming at V came to 7 bases and at J to 1 base, leaving 6 bases not matched to a gene. The CDR3 loop spans 15 amino acids. The CDR3 coding sequence is TGTGCCAGCATTCCCGACAGGGGTTCCTACAATGAGCAGTTCTTC. Protein: CASIPDRGSYNEQFF.

The V call is TRBV19, the J call TRBJ2-1, with 9 bases fitting TRBD2. The CDR3 has 16 residues. The V segment lost 5 bases and the J segment 2 bases; nucleotides outside the gene matches: 7. Germline V gene lookup returns CDR1 LNHDA and CDR2 SQIVND (reference sequence). CDR3 in DNA: TGTGCCAGTAGTCCGCTAGCGGGAATCCCCTACAATGAGCAGTTCTTC. Residues: CASSPLAGIPYNEQFF.

This chain joins TRBV7-3 and TRBJ2-1; 8 positions agree with TRBD2. This CDR3 region has 15 residues. With V trimmed by 4 bases and J by 6 bases, 8 bases remained unmatched. Germline V gives CDR1 SGHTA, CDR2 FQGTGA. CDR3 sequence reads: CASSSLAGTANEQFF. In DNA, the CDR3 is TGTGCCAGCAGCTCCTTAGCGGGAACCGCCAATGAGCAGTTCTTC.

This clonotype was counted a few times. This chain connects TRBV9 to TRBJ1-2, with 7 bases aligning to TRBD1. V lost 4 bases to trimming and J lost 6 bases; unmatched junction nucleotides: 3. There are 12 residues in the CDR3. Germline CDR1 SGDLS, CDR2 YYNGEE. CDR3 nucleotide sequence: TGTGCCAGCAGCCAGGGGGGGAATGGCTACACCTTC. Translating it yields CASSQGGNGYTF.

The chain employs TRBV5-1 and TRBJ1-3; D is unclear. The germline V and J ends were trimmed by 3 bases and 4 bases, with 14 bases remaining between them. The CDR3 extends over 15 amino acids. In germline, CDR1 is SGHRS, CDR2 YFSETQ. This CDR3 is CASSSDAGVGNTIYF. The CDR3 nucleotides read TGCGCCAGCAGCTCGGACGCTGGTGTCGGAAACACCATATATTTT.

This clonotype was seen ten or more times. The chain has TRBV12-3 or TRBV12-4 and TRBJ2-7; 14 bases line up with TRBD2. Trimming cost V 5 bases and J 6 bases; bases outside gene matches: 9. The CDR3 extends over 16 amino acids. CDR3 sequence reads: CASSLGTSGSRFEQYF. The DNA for the CDR3 is TGTGCCAGCAGTCTCGGGACTAGCGGGAGTCGGTTCGAGCAGTACTTC.

Only a few counts were recorded for this clonotype. This chain connects TRBV7-9 to TRBJ2-4; TRBD2 agrees at 10 bases. The CDR3 is 15 amino acids. V lost 5 bases, J lost 12 bases, and 13 bases stayed unmatched. Germline CDR1 is SEHNR and CDR2 is FQNEAQ (reference sequence). CDR3 region: CASSPDPMGLASQYF. In nucleotides, the CDR3 is TGTGCCAGCAGCCCGGACCCTATGGGACTAGCGTCTCAGTACTTC.

Only one count was recorded for this clonotype. The V call is TRBV12-3 or TRBV12-4, the J call TRBJ2-2, with TRBD2 matching 14 bases. The CDR3 loop spans 17 amino acids. With 4 bases clipped from V and 7 bases from J, the junction kept 8 bases outside the gene matches. The CDR3 nucleotides are TGTGCCAGCAGTTCGGGACTAGCGGGAGTTGTGGGCGGGGAGCTGTTTTTT. Amino acids: CASSSGLAGVVGGELFF.

This clonotype was seen ten or more times. J is TRBJ1-1 and V is TRBV27; D is uncertain. Per germline, CDR1 MNHEY and CDR2 SMNVEV (reference sequence). The length of the CDR3 is 13 residues. V was pared by 6 bases and J by 3 bases, with 11 bases between. The DNA of the CDR3 is TGTGCCAGCAGACATCCCGAGTACACTGAAGCTTTCTTT. Residues: CASRHPEYTEAFF.